This TCR beta chain derives from a study of type 1 and type 2 diabetes patients. Germline V CDR1 and CDR2: MRHNA, SNTAGT. The CDR3 totals 15 residues. V shed 5 bases, J shed 8 bases, and the junction held 10 bases outside the gene matches. PCR was run on genomic DNA. A primer set of 30 forward and 13 reverse primers amplified the CDR3. Each CDR3 protein gets one entry after TCRdb re-called the multiplex PCR reads with MiXCR. The profile shows 270,000 or so distinct CDR3 sequences, more than 45% of them singletons. The source is a man aged 18 to 29 with type 2 diabetes. The chain recombines TRBV6-4 with TRBJ2-1, with 9 bases fitting TRBD2. Sequenced material: peripheral blood mononuclear cells (PBMCs). As DNA, the CDR3 is TGTGCCAGCAGTTTAGCCGCGCGGGAGGGTGATGAGCAGTTCTTC. Translated: CASSLAAREGDEQFF.